The T cell receptor beta chain under discussion was sequenced for a study of T cell changes during pregnancy in multiple sclerosis. Produced via immunoSEQ multiplex PCR; TCRdb's table is partial and in-frame only. The sample yields 60,000 or so clones, 85% to 95% seen once. CDR1 is DFQATT, CDR2 SNEGSKA, per germline (reference sequence). The CDR3 sequence is 11 residues long. V lost 4 bases to trimming and J lost 7 bases, with 9 bases between them. This sequence joins TRBV20-1 and TRBJ2-3; D might be TRBD2 (6 bases). Source: CD4+ T cells from peripheral blood mononuclear cells, taken before pregnancy. The TCR sequence derives from a female donor with multiple sclerosis, enrolled in a pregnancy study. The CDR3 sequence is CSATTSNTQYF. The CDR3 coding sequence is TGCAGTGCTACTACTAGCAATACGCAGTATTTT.